Presented here are 10 T cell receptor beta chains from one specimen sequenced in a study of T cells in Graves' hyperthyroidism and ophthalmopathy. Template material for amplifying TCR beta CDR3 regions consisted of RNA transcripts. With the HTBI primer set, the TCR CDR3 went through a first round of RT-PCR. MiXCR, applied by TCRdb to the multiplex PCR reads, yields one record per CDR3 protein. The repertoire holds about 300,000 distinct CDR3 sequences, with around 15% as singletons. The sequenced material came from blood. These receptors were collected from a woman aged 40 to 49 with Graves' hyperthyroidism.

This chain joins TRBV10-3 and TRBJ1-6; the D is unclear. Trimming pared 4 bases from V and 5 bases from J, leaving 3 bases between. The CDR3 is made up of 12 amino acids. Germline CDR1 reads ENHRY; CDR2 reads SYGVKD. The DNA of the CDR3 is TGTGCCATCAGTGGAAATAATTCACCCCTCCACTTT. It codes for CAISGNNSPLHF.

J is TRBJ1-3 and V is TRBV12-3 or TRBV12-4, with unresolved D. CDR3 length: 22 amino acids. Trimming cost V 6 bases and J 0 bases, with 33 bases left between them. In DNA, the CDR3 is TGTGCCAGCAGCCAGACCGTCCTCGGAGGAATCACCCACCCAGTCTCTGGAAACACCATATATTTT. Protein: CASSQTVLGGITHPVSGNTIYF.

Of note for this clonotype: A much bigger clone sits one base away, suggesting this may be a read error. V gene TRBV6-2 or TRBV6-3 combines with J gene TRBJ2-7, with no clear D. Trimming cost V 9 bases and J 1 base, with 10 bases left between them. This CDR3 contains 12 residues. CDR1 is MNHEY and CDR2 is SVGEGT in the germline V gene. The chain's CDR3 is CARPTRSYEQYF. CDR3 DNA: TGTGCCAGACCGACAAGGTCCTACGAGCAGTACTTC.

Ten or more counts support this clonotype. The J gene is TRBJ1-5, the V gene TRBV7-8; TRBD1 matches at 7 bases. This CDR3 has 17 amino acids. The germline V gene encodes CDR1 SGHVS and CDR2 FQNEAQ. With V trimmed by 2 bases and J by 0 bases, 7 bases remained unmatched. The CDR3 loop is CASSLTGDRYSNQPQHF. The CDR3 coding sequence is TGTGCCAGCAGCTTAACAGGGGACAGATATAGCAATCAGCCCCAGCATTTT.

This clonotype was recorded at least ten times. The J gene is TRBJ2-7, the V gene TRBV6-1; TRBD2 matches 13 bases. With 3 bases clipped from V and 9 bases from J, the junction kept 8 bases outside the gene matches. In germline, CDR1 is MNHNS, CDR2 SASEGT. The CDR3 covers 15 residues. The CDR3 DNA follows: TGTGCCAGCAGTGACCCGGGACTAGCGGGACCGGGGCAGTACTTC. Its translation: CASSDPGLAGPGQYF.

This clonotype was counted ten times or more. The chain recombines TRBV20-1 with TRBJ1-4, with 8 bases fitting TRBD1. The J segment lost 8 bases and the V segment lost 7 bases, leaving 6 bases of the junction unmatched. Germline V lookup: CDR1 DFQATT, CDR2 SNEGSKA (reference sequence). This CDR3 comprises 12 residues. The CDR3 loop is CSVTGEREKLFF. DNA of the CDR3: TGCAGTGTGACAGGGGAAAGAGAAAAACTGTTTTTT.

In this sample, this clonotype turned up many times. The genes are TRBV10-3 and TRBJ2-3, with D unclear. V lost 4 bases to trimming and J lost 6 bases, with 11 bases between them. The CDR3 runs to 13 residues. CDR1 and CDR2 from the germline V gene are ENHRY and SYGVKD. This CDR3 is CAISGLAGDTQYF. The CDR3 nucleotides read TGTGCCATCAGTGGGTTAGCTGGGGATACGCAGTATTTT.

There are a few counts of this clonotype. The chain has TRBV6-5 and TRBJ1-6; the D is unclear. There are 15 residues in the CDR3. With 0 bases removed from V and 4 bases from J, the gap between germline ends came to 7 bases. Germline V gives CDR1 MNHEY, CDR2 SVGAGI. Here the CDR3 reads CASSYSNGYNSPLHF. The CDR3 DNA reads TGTGCCAGCAGTTACTCGAACGGATATAATTCACCCCTCCACTTT.

This clonotype has at least ten counts. Written as DNA, the CDR3 is TGTGCCAGCAGCTTAGAGGCGACAGGGGGGTACATTCAGTACTTC. Amino acids: CASSLEATGGYIQYF. The V call is TRBV11-2, the J call TRBJ2-4; 9 bases map to TRBD1. The CDR3 runs to 15 residues. V lost 0 bases and J lost 8; bases outside the gene matches: 5. Germline V CDR1 and CDR2: SGHAT, FQNNGV.

This clonotype was picked up many times. The gene calls are TRBV30 and TRBJ2-1, with D tentatively TRBD1 (6 bases). Germline CDR1 GTSNPN, CDR2 SVGIG (reference sequence). Trimming left V 4 bases short and J 7 bases short, with 17 bases between. The CDR3 sequence is 14 residues long. CDR3 in DNA: TGTGCCTGGACCTCCCCTCAGGGGTGGAATGAGCAGTTCTTC. Amino acids: CAWTSPQGWNEQFF.